The 5 T cell receptor beta chains below come from one sample, sequenced in a study of T-cell memory formation after mild COVID-19. Using its own MiXCR run on the 5' RACE reads, TCRdb lists one record per CDR3 protein. Of 550,000 to 600,000 distinct CDR3 sequences detected, roughly a sixth appear once; the ten largest clones hold roughly 7.7%. Sequencing input: PBMCs or a T cell subset sorted from them (not recorded which). The receptors stem from an adult woman who had mild COVID-19 (a few samples of this study predate the infection). Cell type and time point are not known.

In this sample, this clonotype turned up many times. The chain recombines TRBV19 with TRBJ2-5; 7 bases line up with TRBD2. The CDR3 runs to 14 residues. Germline values: CDR1 LNHDA, CDR2 SQIVND (reference sequence). V shed 4 bases, J shed 5 bases, and the junction held 7 bases outside the gene matches. DNA of the CDR3: TGTGCCAGTAGTAAGAGCGGGACCTCGGAGACCCAGTACTTC. Its translation: CASSKSGTSETQYF.

This clonotype was recorded a few times. J is TRBJ1-4 and V is TRBV15; TRBD1 might be the D (6 bases). The CDR3 has 13 residues. CDR1 is LNHNV, CDR2 YYDKDF, per germline (reference sequence). V was shortened by 3 bases and J by 8 bases, with 10 bases between the two germline ends. CDR3 nucleotides: TGTGCCACCAGCAGGGAAACAGGGGAAAAACTGTTTTTT. Translating it yields CATSRETGEKLFF.

This chain connects TRBV4-1 to TRBJ2-1, with 13 positions matching TRBD2. V lost 4 bases, J lost 8 bases, and 17 bases stayed unmatched. The CDR3 is 19 residues long. Germline loops: CDR1 MGHRA, CDR2 YSYEKL. CDR3 amino acids: CASSLPRLAGGGFPHEQFF. The CDR3 bases are TGCGCCAGCAGCCTGCCAAGACTAGCGGGAGGAGGTTTTCCGCATGAGCAGTTCTTC.

The chain links TRBV12-3 or TRBV12-4 to TRBJ2-7; TRBD2 agrees at 8 bases. After removal of 8 bases from V and 6 bases from J, the junction contained 9 bases not matched to a gene. The CDR3 has 13 residues. The CDR3 nucleotides read TGTGCCAGCGGATTCGGGGGGGCCAGCGAGCAGTACTTC. Translation gives CASGFGGASEQYF.

The table lists this clonotype with many counts. The V gene is TRBV12-3 or TRBV12-4, the J gene TRBJ1-3, with a possible D match to TRBD1 (6 bases). V was pared by 6 bases and J by 8 bases, with 14 bases between. This CDR3 is built from 13 residues. The CDR3 DNA reads as TGTGCCAGCAGCACAGGGTATCAAGACACCATATATTTT. Translated: CASSTGYQDTIYF.